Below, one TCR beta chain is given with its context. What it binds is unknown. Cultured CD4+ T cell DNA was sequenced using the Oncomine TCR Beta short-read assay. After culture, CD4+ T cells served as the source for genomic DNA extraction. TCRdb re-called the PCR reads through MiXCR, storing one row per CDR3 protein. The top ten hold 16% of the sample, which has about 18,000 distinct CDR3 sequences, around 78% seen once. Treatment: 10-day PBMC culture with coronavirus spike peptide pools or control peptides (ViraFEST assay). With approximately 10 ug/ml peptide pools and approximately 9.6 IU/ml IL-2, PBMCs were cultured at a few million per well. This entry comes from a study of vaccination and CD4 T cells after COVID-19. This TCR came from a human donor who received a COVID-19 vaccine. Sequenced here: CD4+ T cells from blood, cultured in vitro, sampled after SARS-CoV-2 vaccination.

CDR3 DNA: TGTGCCAGCAGTGTTTACAGGGTACCTAATGAAAAACTGTTTTTT. Translated: CASSVYRVPNEKLFF. V usage is TRBV6-1 and J usage is TRBJ1-4, with D possibly matching TRBD1 (6 bases). Germline V lookup: CDR1 MNHNS, CDR2 SASEGT. This CDR3 comprises 15 residues. V was trimmed by 4 bases and J by 3 bases, leaving 12 bases between them.